The source of this T cell receptor beta chain is a study of T cell responses to AZD1222 COVID-19 vaccine. Whole-study context: Pooled samples include second doses given at about 4 or 12 weeks.

The CDR3 runs 15 residues. Trimming removed 5 bases at V and 3 bases at J, with 13 bases between. CDR1 is SEHNR and CDR2 is FQNEAQ in the germline V gene (reference sequence). Study outcomes and limitations: Most donors were white British and more were female, and clonal diversity was possibly underestimated.

Comment on this clone: Its specificity is unknown.

The repertoire was sequenced with immunoSEQ multiplex PCR; TCRdb's copy has only in-frame clones and lacks some. The sample lists 90,000 or so clones, roughly 88% seen once, with roughly 15% in the top ten. Sequencing used peripheral blood, obtained on day 0 of AZD1222 vaccination. The sequence derives from an adult in good health. This chain connects TRBV7-9 to TRBJ2-2; D unresolved. For the CDR3, the DNA is TGTGCCAGCAGCCTCCCCCGAGCAGACACCGGGGAGCTGTTTTTT. This gives the protein CASSLPRADTGELFF.